These T cell receptor beta chains were read from a single sample in a study of cytomegalovirus exposure and HLA in healthy donors. Only in-frame clones appear in the TCRdb table, and some are missing; sequencing was by immunoSEQ multiplex PCR. The data hold roughly 20,000 clones, with roughly 80% observed a single time. Sequencing was performed on PBMCs. These receptors came from a man aged 55 to 70 in good health and CMV-seronegative. The conserved cysteine and the conserved F or W are not part of the CDR3 here. The order of the fields is J gene, V gene, D gene, CDR3 protein. A D gene is named only where the DNA matches it firmly.

>TRBJ1-6|TRBV7-2|TRBD1
ASSLQGAPGSPLH
>TRBJ2-7|TRBV7-2|NA
ASSLAGQGSYEQY
>TRBJ1-2|TRBV18|NA
ASSPLGGGPDGYT
>TRBJ2-7|TRBV4-3|TRBD1
ASSQVQGASYEQY
>TRBJ1-5|TRBV7-9|NA
ASSFGRAGINQPQH
>TRBJ1-1|TRBV6-1|NA
ASSVRQPGTEAF
>TRBJ2-3|TRBV6-1|NA
ASSEAVGTDTQY
>TRBJ2-2|TRBV7-9|NA
ARGDTNTGELF
>TRBJ2-2|TRBV7-2|TRBD2
ASSSPASGNTGELF
>TRBJ2-2|TRBV4-3|TRBD1
ASSQGTGPTGELF